One sample yielded the 12 T cell receptor beta chains listed below, sequenced in a study of shared clonotypes between healthy human individuals. Generated by immunoSEQ multiplex PCR, the TCRdb table keeps only in-frame clones and is missing some. The sample lists about 1.4 million clones, roughly 96% occurring once. The specimen was naive CD4+ T cells sorted from blood. Subset in this sample: CD45RA+ positively selected. These receptors all come from a man between 25 and 39 years old in good health.

The CDR3 nucleotides are TGTGCCAGCAGCCAACGACTAGCGGGAGGTTCAACCGGGGAGCTGTTTTTT. Its translation is CASSQRLAGGSTGELFF. This chain uses TRBV9 with TRBJ2-2; TRBD2 matches 13 bases. The CDR3 is made up of 17 amino acids. Trimming removed 4 bases from V and 5 bases from J; junction bases left unmatched: 8. The germline gives CDR1 SGDLS, CDR2 YYNGEE. The full variable domain, in which reference TRBV9 and TRBJ2-2 provide the parts outside the CDR3, is DSGVTQTPKHLITATGQRVTLRCSPRSGDLSVYWYQQSLDQGLQFLIQYYNGEERAKGNILERFSAQQFPDLHSELNLSSLELGDSALYFCASSQRLAGGSTGELFFGEGSRLTVL.

The chain links TRBV11-2 to TRBJ2-2; a possible D gene is TRBD2 (6 bases). The CDR3 is 16 residues long. CDR1 is SGHAT, CDR2 FQNNGV, per germline. The germline V and J ends were trimmed by 3 bases and 8 bases, with 19 bases remaining between them. The CDR3 coding sequence is TGTGCCAGCAGCTTGGGCCTCTGGGAGGAATCGGGGGAGCTGTTTTTT. Its protein product is CASSLGLWEESGELFF.

The genes are TRBV15 and TRBJ2-2, with D perhaps given as TRBD1 or TRBD2 (6 bases each). This CDR3 contains 17 residues. Germline V gene sequence: CDR1 LNHNV, CDR2 YYDKDF (reference sequence). V was trimmed by 2 bases and J by 4 bases, leaving 17 bases between them. Written as DNA, the CDR3 is TGTGCCACCAGCAGAAACCCTGGGGGGCGCATCACCGGGGAGCTGTTTTTT. Translated: CATSRNPGGRITGELFF. The full variable domain, rest sourced from reference TRBV15 and TRBJ2-2, is DAMVIQNPRYQVTQFGKPVTLSCSQTLNHNVMYWYQQKSSQAPKLLFHYYDKDFNNEADTPDNFQSRRPNTSFCFLDIRSPGLGDTAMYLCATSRNPGGRITGELFFGEGSRLTVL.

A word on this clone: This specimen includes other DNA sequences encoding the same CDR3. J is TRBJ2-5 and V is TRBV20-1; TRBD1 agrees at 7 bases. Germline V lookup: CDR1 DFQATT, CDR2 SNEGSKA (reference sequence). The trim removed 3 bases at V and 5 bases at J, leaving 0 bases unmatched. The CDR3 sequence is 11 residues long. CDR3 loop: CSARTGETQYF. CDR3 sequence (DNA): TGCAGTGCTAGGACAGGGGAGACCCAGTACTTC.

V gene TRBV7-9 combines with J gene TRBJ2-1, with D unresolved. The CDR3 length is 15 residues. With 5 bases removed from V and 0 bases from J, the gap between germline ends came to 11 bases. Per germline, CDR1 SEHNR and CDR2 FQNEAQ (reference sequence). The CDR3 DNA follows: TGTGCCAGCAGCCCCAGGTTTGGCTCCTACAATGAGCAGTTCTTC. Its protein product is CASSPRFGSYNEQFF. The variable domain in full, with the rest retrieved from reference TRBV7-9 and TRBJ2-1, is DTGVSQNPRHKITKRGQNVTFRCDPISEHNRLYWYRQTLGQGPEFLTYFQNEAQLEKSRLLSDRFSAERPKGSFSTLEIQRTEQGDSAMYLCASSPRFGSYNEQFFGPGTRLTVL.

The chain uses TRBV20-1 and TRBJ2-3, with D possibly being TRBD1 or TRBD2 (5 bases each). Germline lookup yields CDR1 DFQATT and CDR2 SNEGSKA (reference sequence). This CDR3 is 11 amino acids long. Trimming stripped 5 bases from V and 6 bases from J, with 9 bases between. The CDR3 region has the DNA TGCAGTGCTCACTGGGGGGATACGCAGTATTTT. This sequence encodes CSAHWGDTQYF.

This clone came up once. The CDR3 coding sequence is TGTGCCAGCTCACCACCCGGGCTAGCTGACGCGAGGAATACGCAGTATTTT. It is translated as CASSPPGLADARNTQYF. The genes are TRBV18 and TRBJ2-3; tentatively, D is TRBD2 (5 bases). Germline loops: CDR1 KGHSH, CDR2 LQKENI. This CDR3 is 17 amino acids long. V lost 0 bases to trimming and J lost 7 bases, with 20 bases between them.

In regard to this clone: The sample carries other DNA sequences with the same CDR3. The chain recombines TRBV29-1 with TRBJ1-1; perhaps TRBD1 as D (5 bases). Germline values: CDR1 SQVTM, CDR2 ANQGSEA. Trimming left V 1 base short and J 1 base short, with 7 bases between. CDR3 length: 13 residues. The CDR3 loop reads CSVEGQGNTEAFF. CDR3 in DNA: TGCAGCGTTGAAGGTCAGGGGAACACTGAAGCTTTCTTT.

This chain connects TRBV10-1 to TRBJ2-1, with D unresolved. There are 17 residues in the CDR3. The V gene lost 2 bases and the J gene lost 5 bases, with 19 bases spanning the gap. Germline CDR1 WNHNN, CDR2 SYGVQD (reference sequence). CDR3 in DNA: TGCGCCAGCAGTGAGGCCGGACCGGGCCGGAATAACAATGAGCAGTTCTTC. Translated: CASSEAGPGRNNNEQFF.

The chain combines TRBV28 with TRBJ2-7; the D gene could be TRBD1 or TRBD2 (5 bases each). V was shortened by 6 bases and J by 0 bases, with 15 bases between the two germline ends. Germline V CDR1 and CDR2: MDHEN, SYDVKM. This CDR3 spans 15 amino acids. CDR3 in amino acids: CASRLDGTSSYEQYF. CDR3 sequence (DNA): TGTGCCAGCAGGCTAGACGGGACGAGCTCCTACGAGCAGTACTTC.

The chain employs TRBV5-1 and TRBJ1-3, with a possible D match to TRBD1 (5 bases). Trimming stripped 4 bases from V and 0 bases from J, with 17 bases between. The CDR3 totals 17 residues. CDR1 is SGHRS, CDR2 YFSETQ, per germline. CDR3 protein: CASSPGTNLPSGNTIYF. CDR3 DNA: TGCGCCAGCAGCCCCGGGACCAATCTGCCCTCTGGAAACACCATATATTTT. Complete variable domain (other parts from reference TRBV5-1 and TRBJ1-3): KAGVTQTPRYLIKTRGQQVTLSCSPISGHRSVSWYQQTPGQGLQFLFEYFSETQRNKGNFPGRFSGRQFSNSRSEMNVSTLELGDSALYLCASSPGTNLPSGNTIYFGEGSWLTVV.

V gene TRBV6-5 combines with J gene TRBJ1-1; no clear D. Germline V gene data show CDR1 as MNHEY and CDR2 as SVGAGI. The CDR3 has 14 amino acids. With 0 bases removed from V and 4 bases from J, the gap between germline ends came to 9 bases. The DNA of the CDR3 is TGTGCCAGCAGTTACTCCCCTCGGGGCACTGAAGCTTTCTTT. As protein: CASSYSPRGTEAFF.